Included here is one TCR beta chain sequence, with context. Trimming took 3 bases from V and 0 from J, leaving 5 bases between them. The CDR3 sequence is 13 residues long. Germline CDR1 is WNHNN and CDR2 is SYGVQD (reference sequence). This sample is drawn from a study of early T cells in non-severe SARS-CoV-2 infection. TCRdb ran MiXCR on the 5' RACE reads and lists one entry per CDR3 protein. The data contain around 98,000 distinct CDR3 sequences, around 10% of them singletons. The sequencing input was whole blood. This chain connects TRBV10-1 to TRBJ1-1, with D hard to call. The clonotype originates from an adult who was a healthcare worker with PCR-confirmed SARS-CoV-2 infection or an uninfected control (not recorded which). The CDR3 is CASSDIMNTEAFF. As DNA, the CDR3 is TGCGCCAGCAGTGACATTATGAACACTGAAGCTTTCTTT.